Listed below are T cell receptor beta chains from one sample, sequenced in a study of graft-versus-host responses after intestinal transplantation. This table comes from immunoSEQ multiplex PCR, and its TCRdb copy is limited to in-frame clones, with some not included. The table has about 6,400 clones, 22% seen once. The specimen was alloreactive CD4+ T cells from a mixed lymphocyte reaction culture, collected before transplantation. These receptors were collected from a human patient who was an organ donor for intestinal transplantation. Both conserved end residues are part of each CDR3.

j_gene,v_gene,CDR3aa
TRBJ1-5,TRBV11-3,CASSLEAGPRPQHF
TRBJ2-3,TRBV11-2,CASSFTGRTDTQYF
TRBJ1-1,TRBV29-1,CSVGQSHTEAFF
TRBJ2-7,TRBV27,CASSPGGGGKRHSYEQYF
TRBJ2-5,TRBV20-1,CSARRETQYF
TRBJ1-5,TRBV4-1,CASSQGWVGKPQHF
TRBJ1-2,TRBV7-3,CASSLEGAGKVGYTF
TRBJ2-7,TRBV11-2,CASSQTRGGGEQYF
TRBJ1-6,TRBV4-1,CASSQDSSYNSPLHF
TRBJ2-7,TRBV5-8,CASSAAPTGGIYEQYF
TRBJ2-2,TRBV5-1,CASSLLAGENTGELFF
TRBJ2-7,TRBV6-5,CASSYGPLSYEQYF
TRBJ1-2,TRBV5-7,CASSWDRAFYGYTF
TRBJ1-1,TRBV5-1,CASSLGPRGAEAFF
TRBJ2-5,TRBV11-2,CASSLAGGPQETQYF
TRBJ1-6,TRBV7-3,CASSLVQFSPLHF
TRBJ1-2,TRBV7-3,CASSQNRANYGYTF
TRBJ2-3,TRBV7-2,CASSFWVAGASMDTQYF
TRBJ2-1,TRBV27,CASSFERGRWNEQFF
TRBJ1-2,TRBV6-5,CASSYDSNYGYTF
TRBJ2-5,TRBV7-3,CASSPQAAGLAGGQETQYF
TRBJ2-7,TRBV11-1,CASSFAYTLESSYEQYF
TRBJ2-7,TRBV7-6,CASSLGSIDISEQYF
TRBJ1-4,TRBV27,CASTPTGTRPTPNEKLFF
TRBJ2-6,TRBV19,CASSIGAGANVLTF
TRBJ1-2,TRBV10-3,CASRAGTGGFYGYTF
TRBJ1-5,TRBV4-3,CASSQANTPQPQHF
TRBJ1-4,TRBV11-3,CASSQGQGGEKLFF
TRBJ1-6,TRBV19,CASSILQGGNSPLHF
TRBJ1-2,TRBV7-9,CASSQNYLLRGQLYGYTF
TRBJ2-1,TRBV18,CASSRGGGYNEQFF
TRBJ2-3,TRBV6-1,CASRVAGRDTQYF
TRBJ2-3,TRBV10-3,CAVKGASQDTQYF
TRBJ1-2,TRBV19,CASSIRLLTNYGYTF
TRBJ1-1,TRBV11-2,CASSGGQGNTEAFF
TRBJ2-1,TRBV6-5,CASDLRTDYNEQFF
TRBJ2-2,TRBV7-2,CASSLVLGGGTGELFF
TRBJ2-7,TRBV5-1,CASSLGGSLEQYF